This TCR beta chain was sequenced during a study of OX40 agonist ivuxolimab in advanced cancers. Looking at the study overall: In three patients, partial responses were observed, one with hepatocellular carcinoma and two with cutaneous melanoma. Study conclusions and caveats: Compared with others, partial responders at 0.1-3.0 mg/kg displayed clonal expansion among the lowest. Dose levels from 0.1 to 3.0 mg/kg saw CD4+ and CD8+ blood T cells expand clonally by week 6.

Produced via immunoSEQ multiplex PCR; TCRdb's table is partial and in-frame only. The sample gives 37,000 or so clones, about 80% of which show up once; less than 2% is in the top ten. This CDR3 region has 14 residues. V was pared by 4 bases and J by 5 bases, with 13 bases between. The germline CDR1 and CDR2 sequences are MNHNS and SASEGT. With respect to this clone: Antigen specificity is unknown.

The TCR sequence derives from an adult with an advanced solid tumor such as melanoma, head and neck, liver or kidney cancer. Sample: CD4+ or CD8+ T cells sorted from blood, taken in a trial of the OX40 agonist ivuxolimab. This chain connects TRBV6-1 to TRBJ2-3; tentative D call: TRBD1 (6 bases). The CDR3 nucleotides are TGTGCCAGCAGTGCAGGGGTGGCTAAAGATACGCAGTATTTT. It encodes CASSAGVAKDTQYF.